The 15 T cell receptor beta chains below all came from one sample that was sequenced in a study of T cells in Graves' hyperthyroidism and ophthalmopathy. The source material, RNA transcripts, was used to amplify TCR beta CDR3 regions. The primer set for the first-round RT-PCR of the TCR CDR3 was HTBI. MiXCR, applied by TCRdb to the multiplex PCR reads, yields one record per CDR3 protein. The sample has under 350,000 distinct CDR3 sequences, 15% to 20% seen once; the top ten hold approximately 49%. The sequencing sample was made of blood. The receptors shown here come from a woman aged 45 to 65 with Graves' hyperthyroidism.

The J gene is TRBJ1-1, the V gene TRBV4-1, with TRBD1 identical over 7 bases. Unmatched junction bases numbered 16, after V lost 3 bases and J lost 0 bases. The CDR3 has 19 residues. Germline-derived CDR1 and CDR2 are MGHRA and YSYEKL. DNA of the CDR3: TGCGCCAGCAGCCACCAACCCCCCATAGGGGGCGGCATGAACACTGAAGCTTTCTTT. It encodes CASSHQPPIGGGMNTEAFF.

The chain couples TRBV29-1 to TRBJ1-4; D gene uncertain. The CDR3 is 14 amino acids. V was trimmed by 4 bases and J by 0 bases, leaving 9 bases between them. CDR1 and CDR2 (germline): SQVTM, ANQGSEA. This CDR3 is CSVVAGATNEKLFF. DNA for the CDR3: TGCAGCGTTGTAGCCGGTGCAACTAATGAAAAACTGTTTTTT.

The gene calls are TRBV3-1 and TRBJ2-2; no reliable D call. The CDR3 has 16 residues. From germline, CDR1 is LGHDT and CDR2 YNNKEL (reference sequence). With 0 bases removed from V and 4 bases from J, the gap between germline ends came to 12 bases. The CDR3 region is CASSQDSSPITGELFF. The CDR3 nucleotides are TGTGCCAGCAGCCAAGATTCATCTCCGATCACCGGGGAGCTGTTTTTT.

The chain joins TRBV11-2 to TRBJ2-5; 10 nucleotides match TRBD2. CDR1 and CDR2 (germline): SGHAT, FQNNGV. The CDR3 is made up of 15 amino acids. Unmatched junction bases numbered 3, after V lost 1 base and J lost 4 bases. For the CDR3, the DNA is TGTGCCAGCAGCTTAGCTAGCGGGGGACCAGAGACCCAGTACTTC. As protein: CASSLASGGPETQYF.

The CDR3 DNA follows: TGTGCCAGCAGACTTAGCGGGAGGGCCGCCAAAAACATTCAGTACTTC. Protein sequence: CASRLSGRAAKNIQYF. The rearrangement joins TRBV28 to TRBJ2-4, with 11 bases fitting TRBD2. Germline values: CDR1 MDHEN, CDR2 SYDVKM. The V segment lost 6 bases and the J segment 1 base; nucleotides outside the gene matches: 5. The CDR3 is 16 residues long.

This chain links TRBV20-1 with TRBJ1-4; D is unresolved. The V and J ends lost 2 bases and 3 bases respectively, with 16 bases between them. This CDR3 has 16 amino acids. The V gene's germline CDR1 is DFQATT and CDR2 SNEGSKA (reference sequence). CDR3 in DNA: TGCAGTGCTAGACTCCGCTCGGGTTTTCCTAATGAAAAACTGTTTTTT. It encodes CSARLRSGFPNEKLFF.

This clonotype was recorded at least ten times. The chain joins TRBV28 to TRBJ2-3; 8 nucleotides align to TRBD1. V lost 4 bases, J lost 6 bases, and 12 bases stayed unmatched. Per the germline V gene, CDR1 is MDHEN and CDR2 is SYDVKM. This CDR3 region has 16 residues. CDR3 nucleotide sequence: TGTGCCAGCAGTTCAACCAGGGGGCGGTATGAGGATACGCAGTATTTT. Encoded protein: CASSSTRGRYEDTQYF. Full variable domain (outside the CDR3, taken from reference TRBV28 and TRBJ2-3): DVKVTQSSRYLVKRTGEKVFLECVQDMDHENMFWYRQDPGLGLRLIYFSYDVKMKEKGDIPEGYSVSREKKERFSLILESASTNQTSMYLCASSSTRGRYEDTQYFGPGTRLTVL.

This clonotype was recorded at least ten times. The chain carries TRBV7-8 and TRBJ2-6; the D is unclear. V lost 3 bases, J lost 1 base, and 7 bases lay in between. CDR1 SGHVS and CDR2 FQNEAQ come from the germline V gene. This CDR3 has 15 amino acids. The CDR3 sequence: CASSFPASGANVLTF. CDR3 DNA: TGTGCCAGCAGCTTTCCAGCATCTGGGGCCAACGTCCTGACTTTC.

This clonotype was picked up a small number of times. The genes are TRBV10-3 and TRBJ2-3, with 9 bases lining up with TRBD1. After removal of 4 bases from V and 0 bases from J, the junction contained 5 bases not matched to a gene. Germline V gene lookup returns CDR1 ENHRY and CDR2 SYGVKD. The CDR3 is 16 amino acids. CDR3 coding DNA: TGTGCCATCAGTGGAGGGACAGGGTGGAGCACAGATACGCAGTATTTT. This sequence encodes CAISGGTGWSTDTQYF.

This clonotype was seen repeatedly, ten times or more. The J gene is TRBJ1-1, the V gene TRBV29-1, with a possible D match to TRBD1 (5 bases). Germline V gene sequence: CDR1 SQVTM, CDR2 ANQGSEA. The CDR3 extends over 15 amino acids. Trimming took off 6 bases at V and 10 bases at J, with 27 bases between the two ends. CDR3 residues: CSVMGVDGKQSGAFF. CDR3 DNA: TGCAGCGTCATGGGGGTGGACGGTAAACAAAGCGGAGCTTTCTTT. Combining the CDR3 with reference TRBV29-1 and TRBJ1-1 gives the whole variable domain SAVISQKPSRDICQRGTSLTIQCQVDSQVTMMFWYRQQPGQSLTLIATANQGSEATYESGFVIDKFPISRPNLTFSTLTVSNMSPEDSSIYLCSVMGVDGKQSGAFFGQGTRLTVV.

This clonotype was seen ten or more times. The rearrangement links TRBV30 to TRBJ2-5, with 12 bases identical to TRBD1. The germline V gene encodes CDR1 GTSNPN and CDR2 SVGIG (reference sequence). CDR3 length equals 15 residues. V shed 0 bases, J shed 1 base, and the junction held 0 bases outside the gene matches. CDR3 residues: CAWSVGQGAQETQYF. The CDR3 nucleotides are TGTGCCTGGAGTGTGGGACAGGGGGCCCAAGAGACCCAGTACTTC. The full variable domain, its missing parts supplied by reference TRBV30 and TRBJ2-5, is SQTIHQWPATLVQPVGSPLSLECTVEGTSNPNLYWYRQAAGRGLQLLFYSVGIGQISSEVPQNLSASRPQDRQFILSSKKLLLSDSGFYLCAWSVGQGAQETQYFGPGTRLLVL.

This chain uses TRBV13 with TRBJ2-2; TRBD2 is a possible D gene (6 bases). CDR1 is PRHDT, CDR2 FYEKMQ, per germline (reference sequence). There are 15 residues in the CDR3. V lost 7 bases to trimming and J lost 5 bases, with 17 bases between them. CDR3 amino acids: CASTPWTGLTGELFF. The CDR3 coding sequence is TGTGCCAGCACCCCGTGGACGGGACTGACCGGGGAGCTGTTTTTT.

V and J are TRBV19 and TRBJ1-1, with 7 bases that match TRBD1. The CDR3 consists of 14 residues. V shed 4 bases and J 8 bases; nucleotides not matched to a gene: 10. Germline V CDR1 and CDR2: LNHDA, SQIVND (reference sequence). This CDR3 reads CASSTQTGTSEAFF. The CDR3 DNA reads as TGTGCCAGTAGTACCCAGACAGGGACCTCAGAAGCTTTCTTT.

V and J are TRBV7-2 and TRBJ2-6; D might be TRBD2 (6 bases). Germline V gene data show CDR1 as SGHTA and CDR2 as FQGNSA. The CDR3 totals 18 residues. Trimming stripped 5 bases from V and 0 bases from J, with 17 bases between. The chain's CDR3 is CASSRLEGLPSGANVLTF. The DNA for the CDR3 is TGTGCCAGCAGCCGATTGGAGGGGTTGCCCTCTGGGGCCAACGTCCTGACTTTC.

The chain has TRBV7-9 and TRBJ2-6; D is undetermined. Trimming took off 10 bases at V and 0 bases at J, with 7 bases between the two ends. There are 13 residues in the CDR3. Germline V gene data show CDR1 as SEHNR and CDR2 as FQNEAQ (reference sequence). CDR3 in amino acids: CAIGLSGANVLTF. CDR3 coding DNA: TGTGCCATTGGGCTCTCTGGGGCCAACGTCCTGACTTTC.